What follows are 29 T cell receptor beta chains derived from one specimen sequenced in a study of T-cell memory formation after mild COVID-19. Each CDR3 protein is one row after TCRdb ran MiXCR on the 5' RACE reads. Of approximately 500,000 distinct CDR3 sequences listed, about 23% are singletons. The sequenced material came from PBMCs or a T cell subset sorted from them (not recorded which). The receptors were sampled from an adult woman who had mild COVID-19 (a few samples of this study predate the infection). Cell type and time point are not known.

The chain carries TRBV5-1 and TRBJ1-2; D perhaps matches TRBD1 (6 bases). Germline CDR1 is SGHRS and CDR2 is YFSETQ. The CDR3 is 15 residues long. The V gene lost 5 bases and the J gene lost 0 bases, with 14 bases spanning the gap. In nucleotides, the CDR3 is TGCGCCAGCAGGGGGGACACGAGAGCTAACTATGGCTACACCTTC. This encodes CASRGDTRANYGYTF.

V gene TRBV6-2 or TRBV6-3 combines with J gene TRBJ2-4; D uncertain. Germline V gives CDR1 MNHEY, CDR2 SVGEGT. The CDR3 covers 14 residues. With 6 bases removed from V and 0 bases from J, the gap between germline ends came to 9 bases. The DNA for the CDR3 is TGTGCCAGCAGCCTCACTATAGCCAAAAACATTCAGTACTTC. Residues: CASSLTIAKNIQYF.

The chain combines TRBV5-6 with TRBJ2-7; TRBD2 aligns across 7 bases. The CDR3 extends over 15 amino acids. The V segment lost 1 base and the J segment 4 bases; nucleotides outside the gene matches: 8. Germline V lookup: CDR1 SGHDT, CDR2 YYEEEE. The CDR3 reads CASSLRPAGKYEQYF. CDR3 DNA sequence: TGTGCCAGCAGCTTGAGGCCAGCGGGGAAATACGAGCAGTACTTC.

The CDR3 coding sequence is TGTGCCACCAGTGACCCTAGCCGGGACAGGGGAGGAGATACGCAGTATTTT. This translates into CATSDPSRDRGGDTQYF. The chain couples TRBV24-1 to TRBJ2-3; TRBD1 matches 10 bases. Trimming took 4 bases from V and 5 from J; bases not matched to a gene: 11. This CDR3 is built from 17 residues. Per germline, CDR1 KGHDR and CDR2 SFDVKD.

This clonotype was seen a few times. V usage is TRBV6-1 and J usage is TRBJ2-7; D might be TRBD1 (5 bases). The CDR3 covers 14 residues. Germline V gene lookup returns CDR1 MNHNS and CDR2 SASEGT. The V and J ends lost 0 bases and 4 bases respectively, with 10 bases between them. The CDR3 DNA reads TGTGCCAGCAGTGAAGCCAGGGTAGCTTACGAGCAGTACTTC. Protein sequence: CASSEARVAYEQYF.

The rearrangement links TRBV19 to TRBJ1-6, with D hard to call. Trimming removed 3 bases from V and 9 bases from J, with 6 bases in between. The germline CDR1 and CDR2 sequences are LNHDA and SQIVND (reference sequence). The CDR3 extends over 12 amino acids. The CDR3 here is CASSMGISPLHF. The CDR3 DNA reads as TGTGCCAGTAGTATGGGGATTTCACCCCTCCACTTT.

This clonotype was seen a few times. The chain couples TRBV6-5 to TRBJ2-3; the D is unclear. Per the germline V gene, CDR1 is MNHEY and CDR2 is SVGAGI. Trimming removed 2 bases at V and 6 bases at J, with 3 bases between. The CDR3 consists of 11 residues. CDR3 in amino acids: CASSYQDTQYF. The CDR3 DNA sequence: TGTGCCAGCAGTTACCAGGATACGCAGTATTTT.

The CDR3 here is CASSFLGGSNTGELFF. CDR3 sequence (DNA): TGTGCCAGCAGCTTTTTGGGGGGCTCGAACACCGGGGAGCTGTTTTTT. The J gene is TRBJ2-2, the V gene TRBV5-4; D possibly uses TRBD1 or TRBD2 (6 bases each). Germline assignment: CDR1 SGHNT and CDR2 YYREEE (reference sequence). CDR3 length equals 16 residues. Deletions cut 2 bases from V and 0 bases from J, with 11 bases between.

The rearrangement links TRBV24-1 to TRBJ2-7; D ambiguous. Germline V gene sequence: CDR1 KGHDR, CDR2 SFDVKD. CDR3 size: 14 residues. Trimming removed 2 bases from V and 0 bases from J, with 7 bases in between. CDR3 amino acids: CATSDSRASYEQYF. The CDR3 DNA sequence: TGTGCCACCAGTGATTCCCGGGCCTCCTACGAGCAGTACTTC.

The sample holds a few counts of this clonotype. The CDR3 coding sequence is TGCGCCAGCAGCCCCCAGGGGATCGGATACGAGCAGTACTTC. Its protein product is CASSPQGIGYEQYF. The chain couples TRBV4-1 to TRBJ2-7, with a tentative D call TRBD1 (6 bases). This CDR3 region has 14 residues. V was shortened by 4 bases and J by 4 bases, with 14 bases between the two germline ends. Germline assignment: CDR1 MGHRA and CDR2 YSYEKL.

This clonotype turned up a few times. The chain is built from TRBV11-3 and TRBJ2-1; D remains ambiguous. Germline V gene lookup returns CDR1 SGHNT and CDR2 YENEEA. The CDR3 has 14 residues. Trimming left V 5 bases short and J 6 bases short, with 14 bases between. The CDR3 DNA reads TGTGCCAGCAGCCACTGGTCCGAGTTCAATGAGCAGTTCTTC. This sequence encodes CASSHWSEFNEQFF.

This clonotype was counted a few times. The chain joins TRBV4-3 to TRBJ2-2; no clear D gene. The length of the CDR3 is 14 residues. Per germline, CDR1 LGHNA and CDR2 YSLEER. V lost 4 bases, J lost 7 bases, and 13 bases lay in between. CDR3 loop: CASSPQIKDGELFF. The CDR3, as DNA: TGCGCCAGCAGCCCCCAGATAAAGGACGGGGAGCTGTTTTTT.

This clonotype occurred a few times. The V call is TRBV15, the J call TRBJ2-3; D is perhaps TRBD1 or TRBD2 (6 bases each). The CDR3 length is 16 residues. Germline CDR1 LNHNV, CDR2 YYDKDF (reference sequence). The V gene lost 2 bases and the J gene lost 4 bases, with 16 bases spanning the gap. The CDR3 loop is CATSRRPTGGADTQYF. The CDR3 DNA sequence: TGTGCCACCAGCAGAAGACCGACAGGAGGGGCAGATACGCAGTATTTT.

This clonotype has a handful of counts. The V gene is TRBV6-1, the J gene TRBJ2-5; the D is unclear. The CDR3 has 13 amino acids. Deletions cut 5 bases from V and 5 bases from J, with 12 bases between. CDR1 is MNHNS, CDR2 SASEGT, per germline. CDR3 bases: TGTGCCAGCAGTTTGACCCTGGTGGAGACCCAGTACTTC. Amino acid sequence: CASSLTLVETQYF.

The sample holds many counts of this clonotype. The chain is built from TRBV18 and TRBJ1-1, with no clear D. The CDR3 consists of 13 residues. Germline assignment: CDR1 KGHSH and CDR2 LQKENI. Trimming left V 6 bases short and J 1 base short, with 9 bases between. CDR3 nucleotides: TGTGCCAGCTCGCGGACCCAGAACACTGAAGCTTTCTTT. Its protein is CASSRTQNTEAFF.

V gene TRBV7-2 combines with J gene TRBJ2-5; D may match TRBD1 or TRBD2 (5 bases each). The CDR3 consists of 15 residues. Germline V CDR1 and CDR2: SGHTA, FQGNSA. V lost 5 bases and J lost 5, with 18 bases in between. Here the CDR3 reads CASSARRVGTETQYF. The CDR3, as DNA: TGTGCCAGCAGCGCACGGAGAGTGGGGACGGAGACCCAGTACTTC.

The chain uses TRBV12-3 or TRBV12-4 and TRBJ2-7, with 8 bases matching TRBD2. The CDR3 spans 15 residues. The V and J ends lost 2 bases and 5 bases, in that order; junction bases with no gene match: 8. CDR3 sequence (DNA): TGTGCCAGCAGTTTATTTGCGGGAGGTGGTAACGAGCAGTACTTC. This codes for CASSLFAGGGNEQYF.

This rearrangement joins TRBV7-3 to TRBJ2-1; the D is unclear. The V gene lost 2 bases and the J gene lost 5 bases, with 7 bases spanning the gap. The germline CDR1 and CDR2 sequences are SGHTA and FQGTGA. This CDR3 spans 13 amino acids. The CDR3 spells CASSLQAHNEQFF. The CDR3 DNA follows: TGTGCCAGCAGCTTACAGGCGCACAATGAGCAGTTCTTC.

The chain uses TRBV7-2 and TRBJ2-5; a possible D gene is TRBD2 (6 bases). This CDR3 spans 17 amino acids. V lost 3 bases and J lost 0, with 17 bases in between. The V gene's germline CDR1 is SGHTA and CDR2 FQGNSA. The CDR3 is CASSLHGGTGDQETQYF. The CDR3 bases are TGTGCCAGCAGCTTGCACGGGGGTACGGGGGACCAAGAGACCCAGTACTTC.

The chain couples TRBV10-3 to TRBJ2-7; 11 bases map to TRBD2. CDR1 and CDR2 from the germline V gene are ENHRY and SYGVKD. The length of the CDR3 is 14 residues. Trimming took 0 bases from V and 6 from J; bases not matched to a gene: 1. The CDR3 sequence: CAISESGLAAEQYF. For the CDR3, the DNA is TGTGCCATCAGTGAGTCGGGACTAGCGGCCGAGCAGTACTTC.

The V gene is TRBV5-4, the J gene TRBJ1-6; D might be TRBD1 (6 bases). V was shortened by 3 bases and J by 0 bases, with 10 bases between the two germline ends. This CDR3 is 16 amino acids long. CDR1 is SGHNT and CDR2 is YYREEE in the germline V gene (reference sequence). The CDR3 DNA follows: TGTGCCAGCAGCTCAGACAGGAACTCCTATAATTCACCCCTCCACTTT. It is translated as CASSSDRNSYNSPLHF.

The chain is built from TRBV30 and TRBJ1-2; D unresolved. The CDR3 spans 13 residues. In germline, CDR1 is GTSNPN, CDR2 SVGIG (reference sequence). V was trimmed by 3 bases and J by 3 bases, leaving 11 bases between them. CDR3 loop: CAWSPRSDYGYTF. In DNA form, the CDR3 reads TGTGCCTGGAGCCCGAGGAGTGACTATGGCTACACCTTC.

There are a few counts of this clonotype. CDR3 coding DNA: TGTGCCAGCAGCTCGGGACAGGGGGCTGTCAAGATCACTGAAGCTTTCTTT. It specifies CASSSGQGAVKITEAFF. The chain is built from TRBV7-9 and TRBJ1-1, with 12 bases fitting TRBD1. Unmatched junction bases numbered 10, after V lost 4 bases and J lost 4 bases. Germline-derived CDR1 and CDR2 are SEHNR and FQNEAQ (reference sequence). This CDR3 comprises 17 residues.

The chain joins TRBV4-1 to TRBJ1-1; 7 nucleotides line up with TRBD1. Germline CDR1 MGHRA, CDR2 YSYEKL. Unmatched junction bases numbered 3, after V lost 4 bases and J lost 1 base. CDR3 size: 14 residues. The CDR3 sequence: CASSPTGPNTEAFF. In DNA, the CDR3 is TGCGCCAGCAGCCCGACAGGGCCGAACACTGAAGCTTTCTTT.

This clonotype has more than one count but fewer than ten. This chain connects TRBV6-2 or TRBV6-3 to TRBJ2-1, with D tentatively TRBD2 (6 bases). Germline CDR1 reads MNHEY; CDR2 reads SVGEGT. The germline V and J ends were trimmed by 3 bases and 0 bases, with 12 bases remaining between them. The length of the CDR3 is 16 residues. The CDR3 protein is CASSYGTPSSYNEQFF. The CDR3 DNA reads as TGTGCCAGCAGTTATGGGACTCCGAGCTCCTACAATGAGCAGTTCTTC.

In this sample, this clonotype turned up a few times. The chain is built from TRBV25-1 and TRBJ2-7, with D possibly matching TRBD2 (5 bases). Trimming left V 8 bases short and J 5 bases short, with 13 bases between. CDR1 is MGHDK, CDR2 SYGVNS, per germline. CDR3 size: 12 residues. The CDR3 DNA reads TGTGCCAGCCGACCGTCCGGGGACGAGCAGTACTTC. This gives the protein CASRPSGDEQYF.

The chain recombines TRBV12-3 or TRBV12-4 with TRBJ2-5; no clear D. The CDR3 extends over 15 amino acids. V lost 3 bases, J lost 1 base, and 12 bases lay in between. Here the CDR3 reads CASSFRGDTQETQYF. The CDR3 DNA reads as TGTGCCAGCAGTTTTAGAGGTGACACCCAAGAGACCCAGTACTTC.

The chain employs TRBV5-1 and TRBJ1-3, with no clear D. Trimming pared 0 bases from V and 0 bases from J, leaving 10 bases between. The germline CDR1 and CDR2 sequences are SGHRS and YFSETQ. The CDR3 loop spans 16 amino acids. Here the CDR3 reads CASSLAGKSSGNTIYF. The CDR3 bases are TGCGCCAGCAGCTTGGCCGGGAAGAGCTCTGGAAACACCATATATTTT.

This chain joins TRBV12-3 or TRBV12-4 and TRBJ2-7; TRBD1 agrees at 7 bases. Unmatched junction bases numbered 5, after V lost 3 bases and J lost 6 bases. The CDR3 has 13 amino acids. The DNA of the CDR3 is TGTGCCAGCAGTTTCGGGGACAGTGGCGAGCAGTACTTC. Translated, it gives CASSFGDSGEQYF.